This T cell receptor (beta chain) was captured in a study of T cell responses to AZD1222 COVID-19 vaccine. Worth noting for this clone: Its antigen is as yet unknown.

Study-wide results and limits: Among the donors, most were white British and more were female, and clonal diversity was possibly underestimated. Only six or seven AZD1222 recipients tested seropositive at baseline. Every sample of the repertoires postdated the peak T cell response. In the spike-specific TCR repertoire, nearly half reportedly target unmutated variant regions.

The V gene's germline CDR1 is GTSNPN and CDR2 SVGIG (reference sequence). V lost 2 bases to trimming and J lost 6 bases, with 10 bases between them. The CDR3 totals 12 residues. Clones were read by immunoSEQ multiplex PCR, and TCRdb kept only the in-frame ones, dropping some. The sample has 100,000 to 150,000 clones, around 87% seen once; the top ten hold about 3%. The sequence came from an adult who received the AZD1222 COVID-19 vaccine. The source was peripheral blood, collected 28 days after the second AZD1222 dose. The rearrangement uses TRBV30 and TRBJ1-2; unclear D gene. CDR3 loop: CAWSRTPHGYTF. In DNA form, the CDR3 reads TGTGCCTGGAGTCGGACGCCCCATGGCTACACCTTC.